These 20 T cell receptor beta chains were sequenced from one sample in a study of esophageal squamous cell carcinoma under preoperative chemotherapy. MiXCR, run by TCRdb on the PCR reads, gives a single entry per CDR3 protein. The sample contains 15,000 to 20,000 distinct CDR3 sequences, approximately 50% of which appear only once. The time point denotes: before preoperative PTX-NDP chemotherapy. Specimen collection occurred from a patient given preoperative chemotherapy. The receptors originated from a human donor with esophageal squamous cell carcinoma. The donor label of this sample is uncertain.

This clonotype has only a few counts. The chain employs TRBV7-2 and TRBJ2-3, with D unclear. Germline lookup yields CDR1 SGHTA and CDR2 FQGNSA. V lost 2 bases and J 2 bases, leaving 14 bases between the germline ends. The CDR3 has 16 amino acids. The CDR3 DNA sequence: TGTGCCAGCAGCTTATCTTCTTCCCTCTTCACAGATACGCAGTATTTT. Translating gives CASSLSSSLFTDTQYF.

The table lists this clonotype with many counts. Here the CDR3 DNA reads TGTGCCAGCAGGGGGGCCCCCTCCACAGATACGCAGTATTTT. Amino acids: CASRGAPSTDTQYF. The rearrangement uses TRBV11-3 and TRBJ2-3; weak D call: TRBD1 (6 bases). CDR3 length: 14 residues. V shed 6 bases and J shed 2 bases, with 12 bases lying between them. Germline V gene lookup returns CDR1 SGHNT and CDR2 YENEEA.

With regard to this clonotype: This CDR3 is missing its conserved last phenylalanine or tryptophan, likely due to a read error. It is unclear where the CDR3 begins or ends on the DNA, so no DNA is shown, and the CDR3 is as TCRdb lists it. The CDR3 protein is CASSLAFVAGRATRFS. The chain couples TRBV7-6 to TRBJ2-5; TRBD2 reflects the table's D call only, with no check against the DNA. The CDR3 contains 16 residues when both ends are counted. Germline values: CDR1 SGHVS, CDR2 FNYEAQ.

This clonotype showed up many times. The chain has TRBV6-1 and TRBJ2-5; D perhaps matches TRBD1 (6 bases). Germline CDR1 is MNHNS and CDR2 is SASEGT. This CDR3 region has 15 residues. Trimming stripped 3 bases from V and 5 bases from J, with 16 bases between. CDR3 nucleotide sequence: TGTGCCAGCAGTGAGGTTGGGGTACAGGGCGAGACCCAGTACTTC. It specifies CASSEVGVQGETQYF.

This clonotype was seen a few times. V and J are TRBV11-2 and TRBJ2-5, with unresolved D. CDR3 length: 15 residues. With 5 bases removed from V and 4 bases from J, the gap between germline ends came to 17 bases. CDR1 is SGHAT and CDR2 is FQNNGV in the germline V gene. This CDR3 reads CASSPRPNRAETQYF. For the CDR3, the DNA is TGTGCCAGCAGCCCTCGACCAAACCGAGCAGAGACCCAGTACTTC.

This clonotype was observed once. At one boundary the junction diverges from the germline segment, which might be a read error. The rearrangement joins TRBV12-3 or TRBV12-4 to TRBJ2-5; 8 nucleotides match TRBD1. This CDR3 comprises 14 residues. The CDR3 sequence: CASSQHRGAETLYF. As DNA, the CDR3 is TGTGCCAGCAGTCAACACAGGGGGGCAGAGACCCTGTACTTC.

A note on this clonotype: An end of the junction does not agree with germline; a read error may underlie this. This rearrangement joins TRBV12-3 or TRBV12-4 to TRBJ2-1; D may be TRBD2 (5 bases). The CDR3 sequence is 14 residues long. Written as DNA, the CDR3 is TGTGCGAGGACCCGGGGTGGTAGCCGGGATACCCAGTACTTT. Residues: CARTRGGSRDTQYF.

Only a few counts were recorded for this clonotype. The chain recombines TRBV7-8 with TRBJ2-1; D uncertain. The V end was cut by 7 bases, the J end by 4 bases, with 5 bases between. The V gene's germline CDR1 is SGHVS and CDR2 FQNEAQ. The CDR3 loop spans 11 amino acids. The CDR3 sequence: CASTLYNEQFF. The CDR3 region has the DNA TGTGCCAGCACACTTTACAATGAGCAGTTCTTC.

The gene calls are TRBV7-6 and TRBJ2-2; the match to TRBD1 covers 9 bases. CDR1 SGHVS and CDR2 FNYEAQ come from the germline V gene. The V segment lost 2 bases and the J segment 6 bases; nucleotides outside the gene matches: 7. This CDR3 is 16 amino acids long. The CDR3 nucleotides are TGTGCCAGCAGCTTATTAGGGACAGGGTTCTCCGGGGAGCTGTTTTTT. Its protein is CASSLLGTGFSGELFF. Based on the CDR3 plus reference TRBV7-6 and TRBJ2-2, the full variable domain is GAGVSQSPRYKVTKRGQDVALRCDPISGHVSLYWYRQALGQGPEFLTYFNYEAQQDKSGLPNDRFSAERPEGSISTLTIQRTEQRDSAMYRCASSLLGTGFSGELFFGEGSRLTVL.

The chain is built from TRBV7-2 and TRBJ2-4, with D perhaps given as TRBD1 or TRBD2 (7 bases each). Trimming removed 6 bases at V and 8 bases at J, with 23 bases between. The CDR3 sequence is 16 residues long. The V gene's germline CDR1 is SGHTA and CDR2 FQGNSA. CDR3 sequence reads: CASRVGGGQIQDIQYF. CDR3 DNA: TGTGCCAGCAGGGTGGGGGGGGGACAGATCCAAGACATTCAGTACTTC.

The J gene is TRBJ2-7, the V gene TRBV11-1; TRBD2 matches 10 bases. The CDR3 is 16 amino acids. Germline trimming cut 3 bases from V and 1 base from J; bases unmatched to any gene: 6. The germline CDR1 and CDR2 sequences are SGHAT and FQDESV (reference sequence). Written as DNA, the CDR3 is TGTGCCAGCAGCTTGAGCTCAGCGGGAGGGTCCTACGAGCAGTACTTC. Translating gives CASSLSSAGGSYEQYF. Looking up the rest from reference TRBV11-1 and TRBJ2-7 gives the full variable domain: EAEVAQSPRYKITEKSQAVAFWCDPISGHATLYWYRQILGQGPELLVQFQDESVVDDSQLPKDRFSAERLKGVDSTLKIQPAELGDSAMYLCASSLSSAGGSYEQYFGPGTRLTVT.

Details on this clonotype: At one end the junction does not follow the germline gene, possibly because of a read error. The V call is TRBV7-2, the J call TRBJ2-4; D may be TRBD1 or TRBD2 (5 bases each). The CDR3 covers 16 residues. CDR1 and CDR2 (germline): SGHTA, FQGNSA. CDR3 nucleotide sequence: TGTGCCAGCAGTGAACCGGGGCGGCGAGCCAGAAACATGCAGTACTTT. Protein product: CASSEPGRRARNMQYF.

This clonotype was observed at least ten times. This sequence joins TRBV11-3 and TRBJ2-5; 8 nucleotides line up with TRBD2. The ends lost 1 base at V and 1 base at J; junction bases unmatched: 5. Germline assignment: CDR1 SGHNT and CDR2 YENEEA. The length of the CDR3 is 16 residues. The CDR3 DNA reads TGTGCCAGCAGCTTAGGAATAGCGGGGATCCAAGAGACCCAGTACTTC. Protein product: CASSLGIAGIQETQYF.

This clonotype has ten or more counts. As DNA, the CDR3 is TGTGCCACCCACAGGGGGCGATTGTTCAGTTCACCCCTCCACTTT. The encoded protein is CATHRGRLFSSPLHF. The chain employs TRBV6-1 and TRBJ1-6; 9 bases fit TRBD1. Unmatched junction bases numbered 13, after V lost 10 bases and J lost 9 bases. The germline gives CDR1 MNHNS, CDR2 SASEGT. This CDR3 spans 15 amino acids.

The chain uses TRBV30 and TRBJ2-5; TRBD2 matches 12 bases. This CDR3 is 18 amino acids long. V lost 0 bases, J lost 5 bases, and 13 bases stayed unmatched. From germline, CDR1 is GTSNPN and CDR2 SVGIG (reference sequence). DNA of the CDR3: TGTGCCTGGAGTGTACAGCGACTAGCGGGAGTCTTAGCTGAGACCCAGTACTTC. This gives the protein CAWSVQRLAGVLAETQYF. The entire variable domain, with the rest obtained from reference TRBV30 and TRBJ2-5, is as follows: SQTIHQWPATLVQPVGSPLSLECTVEGTSNPNLYWYRQAAGRGLQLLFYSVGIGQISSEVPQNLSASRPQDRQFILSSKKLLLSDSGFYLCAWSVQRLAGVLAETQYFGPGTRLLVL.

By share, this clonotype ranks as medium-sized. The chain couples TRBV6-1 to TRBJ2-6, with 7 bases fitting TRBD2. The length of the CDR3 is 15 residues. With V trimmed by 4 bases and J by 5 bases, 5 bases remained unmatched. Germline V gives CDR1 MNHNS, CDR2 SASEGT. CDR3 residues: CASSGLAGRANVLTF. In DNA form, the CDR3 reads TGTGCCAGCAGTGGTTTAGCGGGCCGGGCCAACGTCCTGACTTTC.

Ten or more counts support this clonotype. CDR3 in amino acids: CASSLGLAGAYNEQFF. CDR3 nucleotide sequence: TGTGCCAGCAGCTTAGGACTAGCGGGAGCCTACAATGAGCAGTTCTTC. The rearrangement joins TRBV7-2 to TRBJ2-1; 12 bases agree with TRBD2. CDR3 size: 16 residues. Germline V CDR1 and CDR2: SGHTA, FQGNSA. J lost 2 bases, V lost 1 base, and 0 bases had no gene match. The whole variable domain, remainder taken from reference TRBV7-2 and TRBJ2-1, is GAGVSQSPSNKVTEKGKDVELRCDPISGHTALYWYRQSLGQGLEFLIYFQGNSAPDKSGLPSDRFSAERTGGSVSTLTIQRTQQEDSAVYLCASSLGLAGAYNEQFFGPGTRLTVL.

This clonotype is judged medium-sized (0.01 to 0.1%). V gene TRBV11-2 combines with J gene TRBJ2-5; D gene uncertain. Germline V lookup: CDR1 SGHAT, CDR2 FQNNGV. The V end lost 4 bases, the J end lost 4 bases, and 13 bases lay between the germline ends. There are 14 residues in the CDR3. The CDR3 protein is CASSSLAGVETQYF. The CDR3 DNA reads TGTGCCAGCAGCTCATTAGCTGGAGTAGAGACCCAGTACTTC.

A remark on this clonotype: The conserved closing phenylalanine or tryptophan is absent in this CDR3, likely reflecting a read error. The DNA is omitted, as the CDR3 cannot be located on it reliably, and the CDR3 follows TCRdb's listing. The V gene is TRBV7-2, the J gene TRBJ2-5; whether TRBD1, the table's D call, matches the DNA was not checked. The CDR3 length equals 14 residues, ends included. Germline V gives CDR1 SGHTA, CDR2 FQGNSA. CDR3 in amino acids: CASGLSWGLATQYL.

The genes are TRBV6-1 and TRBJ2-1, with 7 bases matching TRBD1. The closer fit of TRBJ2-7 to the DNA end suggests the J call may be wrong. The CDR3 is made up of 14 amino acids. The V gene's germline CDR1 is MNHNS and CDR2 SASEGT. This chain's CDR3 is CASSQAGTDYEQYF. In DNA, the CDR3 is TGTGCCAGCAGCCAAGCCGGGACAGACTACGAGCAGTACTTC.